This T cell receptor beta chain was sequenced during a study of T cell changes during pregnancy in multiple sclerosis. Some clones are missing from TCRdb's copy, which holds only in-frame ones; the method was immunoSEQ multiplex PCR. The data contain about 77,000 clones, roughly 91% of them seen just once; the ten biggest clones take up 2.5% to 3%. The source was peripheral blood, collected after pregnancy. The clonotype comes from a female donor in good health, enrolled as a control in a pregnancy study.

The CDR3 nucleotides are TGTGCCAGCAGAGAAACGGGGGTGGAGACCCAGTACTTC. Its translation is CASRETGVETQYF. The chain uses TRBV28 and TRBJ2-5, with D possibly TRBD2 on 6 matching bases. The CDR3 length is 13 residues. The germline CDR1 and CDR2 sequences are MDHEN and SYDVKM. The ends were cut back, 6 bases at V and 5 bases at J, with 13 bases in the middle.